Following are 27 T cell receptor beta chains from one sample sequenced in a study of cytomegalovirus exposure and HLA in healthy donors. PCR primers comprised 60 Vbeta and 13 Jbeta primers. This table comes from immunoSEQ multiplex PCR, and its TCRdb copy is limited to in-frame clones, with some not included. The repertoire holds fewer than 200,000 clones, with under 85% as singletons. The source material was PBMCs. The source is a man aged 50 to 60 in good health and CMV-seronegative.

In its sample, this clone was seen a few times. The chain combines TRBV5-1 with TRBJ2-5, with D possibly matching TRBD1 (7 bases). Germline V gene sequence: CDR1 SGHRS, CDR2 YFSETQ. This CDR3 contains 16 residues. Trimming shortened V by 5 bases and J by 1 base, and 18 bases separated the two germline ends. The CDR3 region has the DNA TGCGCCAGCAGTCAACAACCGCAGGGGGGCCAAGAGACCCAGTACTTC. It specifies CASSQQPQGGQETQYF.

Concerning this clone: Different DNA sequences within this sample yield the same CDR3. This rearrangement joins TRBV20-1 to TRBJ2-7; the D gene is possibly TRBD2 (5 bases). This CDR3 is 11 amino acids long. CDR1 is DFQATT, CDR2 SNEGSKA, per germline (reference sequence). The V and J ends lost 5 bases and 2 bases respectively, with 7 bases between them. The DNA for the CDR3 is TGCAGTGCTTCGGGGACCTACGAGCAGTACTTC. It translates to CSASGTYEQYF.

The chain has TRBV4-3 and TRBJ2-1, with 11 bases fitting TRBD2. Germline CDR1 reads LGHNA; CDR2 reads YSLEER. This CDR3 is built from 17 residues. The ends lost 3 bases at V and 4 bases at J; junction bases unmatched: 8. The CDR3 loop is CASSHLAGGPSYNEQFF. The CDR3 DNA follows: TGCGCCAGCAGCCACTTAGCGGGAGGGCCCTCGTACAATGAGCAGTTCTTC.

The gene calls are TRBV7-2 and TRBJ2-1, with TRBD2 matching 9 bases. Germline V gene lookup returns CDR1 SGHTA and CDR2 FQGNSA. There are 16 residues in the CDR3. V was pared by 5 bases and J by 7 bases, with 12 bases of the junction left unmatched. CDR3 residues: CASSTYGTSMVNEQFF. As DNA, the CDR3 is TGTGCCAGCAGCACATACGGGACTAGCATGGTGAATGAGCAGTTCTTC.

This chain links TRBV10-3 with TRBJ1-1, with D unclear. V was trimmed by 4 bases and J by 1 base, leaving 10 bases between them. CDR1 ENHRY and CDR2 SYGVKD come from the germline V gene. CDR3 length: 14 residues. Here the CDR3 reads CAISGRGGNTEAFF. CDR3 coding DNA: TGTGCCATCAGTGGGCGAGGAGGGAACACTGAAGCTTTCTTT.

This sequence joins TRBV7-3 and TRBJ2-1; the match to TRBD2 covers 7 bases. Looked up from germline, CDR1 is SGHTA and CDR2 is FQGTGA. J was trimmed by 4 bases and V by 0 bases; bases with no gene match: 12. The CDR3 spans 18 residues. The CDR3, as DNA: TGTGCCAGCAGCTTAACACCCTTGGGGGGAGGGAGTTACAATGAGCAGTTCTTC. Residues: CASSLTPLGGGSYNEQFF.

V and J are TRBV19 and TRBJ2-7, with 15 positions matching TRBD2. Losses at the gene ends were 5 bases for V and 4 bases for J; bases not matched to a gene: 15. Germline values: CDR1 LNHDA, CDR2 SQIVND (reference sequence). The CDR3 is 19 residues long. The CDR3 loop reads CASSSTGLAGGAKGYEQYF. In nucleotides, the CDR3 is TGTGCCAGTAGTTCAACAGGACTAGCGGGAGGGGCGAAAGGGTACGAGCAGTACTTC.

This clone was seen just once. This chain joins TRBV7-9 and TRBJ2-3, with 7 bases identical to TRBD2. The CDR3 is 13 amino acids. Germline CDR1 and CDR2: SEHNR and FQNEAQ (reference sequence). J was trimmed by 6 bases and V by 0 bases; bases with no gene match: 0. CDR3 protein: CASSLAGGDTQYF. The CDR3 coding sequence is TGTGCCAGCAGCTTAGCCGGGGGGGATACGCAGTATTTT.

The chain joins TRBV7-2 to TRBJ2-7; TRBD1 might be the D (6 bases). The V gene lost 1 base and the J gene lost 9 bases, with 19 bases spanning the gap. The CDR3 extends over 15 amino acids. Germline values: CDR1 SGHTA, CDR2 FQGNSA. CDR3 sequence reads: CASSLEGEIPTAQYF. In DNA, the CDR3 is TGTGCCAGCAGCTTAGAGGGGGAAATTCCGACTGCGCAGTACTTC.

The rearrangement joins TRBV4-2 to TRBJ2-5; a possible D gene is TRBD2 (6 bases). With 1 base removed from V and 1 base from J, the gap between germline ends came to 10 bases. This CDR3 comprises 15 residues. Germline V gives CDR1 LGHNA, CDR2 YNFKEQ. CDR3 sequence: CASSQVGGTQETQYF. Written as DNA, the CDR3 is TGTGCCAGCAGCCAAGTCGGCGGGACCCAAGAGACCCAGTACTTC.

In this sample, this clone turned up a few times. The CDR3: CASSYSRQSSYNEQFF. Written as DNA, the CDR3 is TGTGCCAGCAGTTACTCCAGGCAGAGCTCCTACAATGAGCAGTTCTTC. This chain uses TRBV6-5 with TRBJ2-1; D is undetermined. The CDR3 is made up of 16 amino acids. The V end was cut by 0 bases, the J end by 0 bases, with 9 bases between. Germline values: CDR1 MNHEY, CDR2 SVGAGI.

Turning to this clone: Relative to the germline gene, one junction end is altered; a read error may explain this. The chain carries TRBV4-2 and TRBJ1-1; weak D call: TRBD1 (5 bases). In germline, CDR1 is LGHNA, CDR2 YNFKEQ. The CDR3 contains 14 residues. The CDR3 DNA reads TGTGCCAGCCGCCAAGGTCAGGGTGGCACTGAAGCTTTCTTT. Translating it yields CASRQGQGGTEAFF.

The rearrangement links TRBV6-1 to TRBJ2-7; 9 bases match TRBD1. Per germline, CDR1 MNHNS and CDR2 SASEGT. The CDR3 sequence is 14 residues long. J gave up 4 bases and V 6 bases, and 7 bases lay outside the gene matches. CDR3 nucleotide sequence: TGTGCCAGCAGGGACAGGGGTTTAAGGTACGAGCAGTACTTC. It codes for CASRDRGLRYEQYF.

The chain couples TRBV6-5 to TRBJ2-6, with no clear D. V was clipped by 7 bases and J by 0 bases, with 7 bases between them. CDR1 and CDR2 (germline): MNHEY, SVGAGI. This CDR3 is built from 14 residues. The CDR3 spells CASNRLSGANVLTF. The CDR3 bases are TGTGCCAGCAACCGACTCTCTGGGGCCAACGTCCTGACTTTC.

The V call is TRBV6-6, the J call TRBJ2-7; 8 bases align to TRBD1. V lost 3 bases and J lost 2; bases outside the gene matches: 3. The CDR3 sequence is 14 residues long. Germline loops: CDR1 MNHNY, CDR2 SVGAGI (reference sequence). CDR3 sequence (DNA): TGTGCCAGCAGTTATACGGACAGGGCCTACGAGCAGTACTTC. Its translation is CASSYTDRAYEQYF.

This chain connects TRBV11-1 to TRBJ2-1; 10 bases agree with TRBD1. Germline trimming cut 6 bases from V and 4 bases from J; bases unmatched to any gene: 3. The CDR3 is 14 residues long. Germline values: CDR1 SGHAT, CDR2 FQDESV (reference sequence). CDR3 sequence (DNA): TGTGCCAGCAGTTCGGGACAGGGGTACAATGAGCAGTTCTTC. Translation: CASSSGQGYNEQFF. Full variable domain (missing parts from reference TRBV11-1 and TRBJ2-1): EAEVAQSPRYKITEKSQAVAFWCDPISGHATLYWYRQILGQGPELLVQFQDESVVDDSQLPKDRFSAERLKGVDSTLKIQPAELGDSAMYLCASSSGQGYNEQFFGPGTRLTVL.

CDR3 loop: CASSFPGGSTDTQYF. In DNA form, the CDR3 reads TGTGCCAGCAGCTTTCCGGGGGGGAGCACAGATACGCAGTATTTT. The chain couples TRBV5-6 to TRBJ2-3, with 8 bases matching TRBD2. The V and J ends lost 2 bases and 0 bases, in that order; junction bases with no gene match: 2. This CDR3 spans 15 amino acids. Germline V gene sequence: CDR1 SGHDT, CDR2 YYEEEE.

This sequence joins TRBV7-6 and TRBJ2-5, with TRBD2 matching over 10 bases. Germline-derived CDR1 and CDR2 are SGHVS and FNYEAQ. The junction had 15 bases not matched to a gene; V was cut back by 6 bases and J by 5 bases. The CDR3 length is 17 residues. CDR3 residues: CASSSAPSGGGRETQYF. The CDR3 DNA is TGTGCCAGCAGTTCCGCCCCCAGCGGGGGGGGGAGGGAGACCCAGTACTTC. The whole variable domain, filled in from reference TRBV7-6 and TRBJ2-5, reads GAGVSQSPRYKVTKRGQDVALRCDPISGHVSLYWYRQALGQGPEFLTYFNYEAQQDKSGLPNDRFSAERPEGSISTLTIQRTEQRDSAMYRCASSSAPSGGGRETQYFGPGTRLLVL.

The V gene is TRBV9, the J gene TRBJ1-6; 8 positions agree with TRBD1. The CDR3 is made up of 16 amino acids. With 3 bases clipped from V and 7 bases from J, the junction kept 9 bases outside the gene matches. Germline assignment: CDR1 SGDLS and CDR2 YYNGEE. DNA for the CDR3: TGTGCCAGCAGCGCCCTCACCGGGACAGGCAATTCACCCCTCCACTTT. Translating gives CASSALTGTGNSPLHF.

This chain connects TRBV11-2 to TRBJ2-1; TRBD2 matches at 12 bases. This CDR3 comprises 19 residues. CDR1 and CDR2 from the germline V gene are SGHAT and FQNNGV. The V gene end was trimmed by 5 bases and the J gene end by 7 bases; junction bases not matched to a gene: 18. The CDR3 protein is CASSGTTSGSIEGQNEQFF. For the CDR3, the DNA is TGTGCCAGCAGCGGAACGACTAGCGGGAGTATAGAGGGGCAGAATGAGCAGTTCTTC.

V and J are TRBV7-3 and TRBJ1-2, with TRBD1 identical over 7 bases. Per the germline V gene, CDR1 is SGHTA and CDR2 is FQGTGA. The CDR3 is 17 residues long. J was trimmed by 0 bases and V by 5 bases; bases with no gene match: 12. The CDR3 region is CASSLLSTGISNYGYTF. The CDR3 DNA follows: TGTGCCAGCAGCCTACTATCGACAGGGATTTCTAACTATGGCTACACCTTC.

This clone was seen only a few times. The chain combines TRBV5-1 with TRBJ1-1; D remains ambiguous. The germline V gene encodes CDR1 SGHRS and CDR2 YFSETQ. Trimming took off 1 base at V and 0 bases at J, with 7 bases between the two ends. This CDR3 contains 14 residues. CDR3 region: CASSLNTMNTEAFF. The CDR3 nucleotides are TGCGCCAGCAGCTTGAACACCATGAACACTGAAGCTTTCTTT.

The chain uses TRBV6-5 and TRBJ1-2; TRBD1 matches 7 bases. The germline V gene encodes CDR1 MNHEY and CDR2 SVGAGI. This CDR3 is built from 15 residues. With V trimmed by 4 bases and J by 4 bases, 9 bases remained unmatched. The CDR3 DNA sequence: TGTGCCAGCAGTTCCGACAGGGTCTTTTTCTATGGCTACACCTTC. Its protein is CASSSDRVFFYGYTF.

The chain is built from TRBV11-2 and TRBJ2-5, with D unresolved. The CDR3 is 14 residues long. Germline V gene data show CDR1 as SGHAT and CDR2 as FQNNGV. With 1 base removed from V and 4 bases from J, the gap between germline ends came to 10 bases. The CDR3 sequence: CASSLVAARETQYF. The CDR3 bases are TGTGCCAGCAGCTTAGTAGCCGCGCGAGAGACCCAGTACTTC.

The rearrangement uses TRBV21-1 and TRBJ1-1; the table names TRBD1, a call not compared with the DNA. TRBV21-1 is listed as a pseudogene. The CDR3 is 13 amino acids. CDR3: CASRRDRETEAFF. The CDR3 nucleotides are TGTGCCAGCAGAAGGGACAGGGAGACTGAAGCTTTCTTT.

The V and J genes are TRBV6-1 and TRBJ1-2; D is unresolved. The ends were cut back, 3 bases at V and 0 bases at J, with 11 bases in the middle. Per germline, CDR1 MNHNS and CDR2 SASEGT. The CDR3 totals 15 residues. CDR3 residues: CASSDATRANYGYTF. The CDR3 nucleotides are TGTGCCAGCAGTGATGCCACTCGGGCTAACTATGGCTACACCTTC.

For this clone: At one end, the junction sequence differs from germline, possibly due to a read error. V usage is TRBV7-7 and J usage is TRBJ2-3; D gene uncertain. Germline CDR1 reads SSHAT; CDR2 reads FNYEAQ (reference sequence). The CDR3 length is 15 residues. In DNA, the CDR3 is TGTGCTAGCAGCTTGGGCCCTACCCCCACAGATACGCAGTATTTT. This encodes CASSLGPTPTDTQYF.